Each of the 27 T cell receptor beta chains below was sequenced from the same sample in a study of blood T cell repertoires in COVID-19. Measured with immunoSEQ multiplex PCR; TCRdb has only the in-frame clones, and not every one. This repertoire shows about 480,000 clones, 70% to 90% found once; its top ten account for about 2.1%. The specimen sequenced was PBMCs or T cells enriched from blood (not recorded which). These receptors all stem from a woman under 30 with acute COVID-19.

The chain carries TRBV28 and TRBJ1-5, with 8 nucleotides matching TRBD1. The junction had 10 bases not matched to a gene; V was cut back by 6 bases and J by 0 bases. CDR3 length: 17 residues. CDR1 and CDR2 from the germline V gene are MDHEN and SYDVKM. CDR3 in amino acids: CASRDTGTGYSNQPQHF. CDR3 bases: TGTGCCAGCAGAGATACCGGGACAGGCTATAGCAATCAGCCCCAGCATTTT.

This sequence joins TRBV9 and TRBJ2-1; 7 nucleotides line up with TRBD2. The germline V gene has CDR1 SGDLS and CDR2 YYNGEE. The CDR3 sequence is 15 residues long. V shed 2 bases, J shed 3 bases, and the junction held 5 bases outside the gene matches. CDR3 DNA: TGTGCCAGCAGCGTGGGGGGGAGCGGCTACAATGAGCAGTTCTTC. This codes for CASSVGGSGYNEQFF.

The gene calls are TRBV11-2 and TRBJ1-2; 10 nucleotides match TRBD1. This CDR3 is 17 amino acids long. V dropped 1 base and J dropped 5; count of bases not matched to a gene: 10. Germline assignment: CDR1 SGHAT and CDR2 FQNNGV. CDR3 amino acids: CASSLAGQGLLGYGYTF. As DNA, the CDR3 is TGTGCCAGCAGCTTAGCGGGACAGGGGCTCCTCGGGTATGGCTACACCTTC.

The CDR3 DNA reads TGTGCCAGCAGTTATGGTACAGACTCTGGAAACACCATATATTTT. This sequence encodes CASSYGTDSGNTIYF. The chain combines TRBV6-2 or TRBV6-3 with TRBJ1-3; D is uncertain. V dropped 3 bases and J dropped 0 bases, with 9 bases sitting between them. Germline values: CDR1 MNHEY, CDR2 SVGEGT. The CDR3 totals 15 residues.

The rearrangement joins TRBV5-1 to TRBJ2-2, with 7 bases lining up with TRBD2. This CDR3 region has 14 residues. With 7 bases clipped from V and 7 bases from J, the junction kept 10 bases outside the gene matches. Germline values: CDR1 SGHRS, CDR2 YFSETQ. The CDR3 DNA is TGCGCCAGCGGGTCCAGCGGGGAATACGGGGAGCTGTTTTTT. Its protein is CASGSSGEYGELFF.

The gene calls are TRBV9 and TRBJ2-3, with 7 bases identical to TRBD2. This CDR3 contains 16 residues. The V gene's germline CDR1 is SGDLS and CDR2 YYNGEE. Trimming at V came to 0 bases and at J to 3 bases, leaving 7 bases not matched to a gene. This chain's CDR3 is CASSVVLAGATDTQYF. The CDR3 region has the DNA TGTGCCAGCAGCGTAGTCCTCGCGGGAGCTACAGATACGCAGTATTTT.

The chain carries TRBV5-4 and TRBJ2-5, with 8 bases aligning to TRBD1. Germline V gene data show CDR1 as SGHNT and CDR2 as YYREEE (reference sequence). This CDR3 region has 14 residues. Trimming at V came to 3 bases and at J to 1 base, leaving 2 bases not matched to a gene. For the CDR3, the DNA is TGTGCCAGCAGCTCTGGACAGGGCCAAGAGACCCAGTACTTC. Translated: CASSSGQGQETQYF. Full variable domain (remainder filled in from reference TRBV5-4 and TRBJ2-5): ETGVTQSPTHLIKTRGQQVTLRCSSQSGHNTVSWYQQALGQGPQFIFQYYREEENGRGNFPPRFSGLQFPNYSSELNVNALELDDSALYLCASSSGQGQETQYFGPGTRLLVL.

V usage is TRBV3-1 (or the pseudogene TRBV3-2) and J usage is TRBJ1-2; D is unclear. The V and J ends lost 3 bases and 5 bases respectively, with 10 bases between them. CDR1 and CDR2 (germline): LGHDT, YNNKEL (reference sequence). The CDR3 loop spans 13 amino acids. The CDR3 DNA is TGTGCCAGCAGCCATGGTAAGAGGTATGGCTACACCTTC. Translated: CASSHGKRYGYTF.

The chain employs TRBV7-9 and TRBJ1-2; perhaps TRBD1 as D (6 bases). Germline CDR1 is SEHNR and CDR2 is FQNEAQ (reference sequence). Trimming cost V 5 bases and J 7 bases, with 14 bases left between them. This CDR3 region has 13 residues. The CDR3 reads CASSGLEGVGYTF. CDR3 nucleotides: TGTGCCAGCAGCGGTTTAGAGGGGGTTGGCTACACCTTC. The full variable domain, in which reference TRBV7-9 and TRBJ1-2 provide the parts outside the CDR3, is DTGVSQNPRHKITKRGQNVTFRCDPISEHNRLYWYRQTLGQGPEFLTYFQNEAQLEKSRLLSDRFSAERPKGSFSTLEIQRTEQGDSAMYLCASSGLEGVGYTFGSGTRLTVV.

The rearrangement uses TRBV27 and TRBJ1-1; D unresolved. The V end lost 3 bases, the J end lost 4 bases, and 9 bases lay between the germline ends. The germline V gene has CDR1 MNHEY and CDR2 SMNVEV (reference sequence). This CDR3 has 13 amino acids. DNA for the CDR3: TGTGCCAGCAGTTTTCGGGGTACCACTGAAGCTTTCTTT. Translation gives CASSFRGTTEAFF.

The chain recombines TRBV11-3 with TRBJ2-7, with 9 positions matching TRBD1. The V segment lost 3 bases and the J segment 3 bases; nucleotides outside the gene matches: 3. The germline V gene has CDR1 SGHNT and CDR2 YENEEA. This CDR3 contains 14 residues. The CDR3 bases are TGTGCCAGCAGCTTGGCGGGACAGGGCTACGAGCAGTACTTC. It yields the protein CASSLAGQGYEQYF.

The genes are TRBV4-2 and TRBJ2-5; TRBD2 agrees at 11 bases. The CDR3 has 18 residues. The germline CDR1 and CDR2 sequences are LGHNA and YNFKEQ. V was clipped by 0 bases and J by 1 base; unmatched bases: 7. The CDR3 region is CASSQEVAGGGLQETQYF. CDR3 in DNA: TGTGCCAGCAGCCAAGAGGTAGCGGGGGGGGGACTCCAAGAGACCCAGTACTTC.

This chain links TRBV18 with TRBJ2-2; 8 positions match TRBD1. The CDR3 length is 16 residues. Trimming took 6 bases from V and 2 from J; bases not matched to a gene: 8. Germline CDR1 is KGHSH and CDR2 is LQKENI. For the CDR3, the DNA is TGTGCCAGCTCGCCCAGGACAGGGCGTAACACCGGGGAGCTGTTTTTT. Amino acids: CASSPRTGRNTGELFF. Together with reference TRBV18 and TRBJ2-2, the CDR3 gives the full variable domain: NAGVMQNPRHLVRRRGQEARLRCSPMKGHSHVYWYRQLPEEGLKFMVYLQKENIIDESGMPKERFSAEFPKEGPSILRIQQVVRGDSAAYFCASSPRTGRNTGELFFGEGSRLTVL.

The V gene is TRBV5-1, the J gene TRBJ2-7; 8 nucleotides agree with TRBD1. The CDR3 loop spans 13 amino acids. J gave up 6 bases and V 4 bases, and 6 bases lay outside the gene matches. Germline V gene lookup returns CDR1 SGHRS and CDR2 YFSETQ. The CDR3: CASSVRTGREQYF. The CDR3 DNA is TGCGCCAGCAGCGTACGGACAGGGCGCGAGCAGTACTTC.

This chain uses TRBV24-1 with TRBJ1-1; TRBD1 might be the D (6 bases). Germline V lookup: CDR1 KGHDR, CDR2 SFDVKD. V was trimmed by 4 bases and J by 3 bases, leaving 8 bases between them. The CDR3 is 13 residues long. DNA for the CDR3: TGTGCCACCAGTGAGGACAGCTACACTGAAGCTTTCTTT. Residues: CATSEDSYTEAFF.

This chain joins TRBV5-6 and TRBJ2-7; 7 nucleotides line up with TRBD1. CDR1 is SGHDT, CDR2 YYEEEE, per germline. This CDR3 region has 13 residues. This CDR3 reads CASSLWDRDRVVV. The CDR3 DNA sequence: TGTGCCAGCAGCTTGTGGGACCGAGACAGGGTAGTTGTC.

There are a few counts of this clone. The chain has TRBV7-2 and TRBJ1-2; tentatively, D is TRBD1 (5 bases). The CDR3 has 15 amino acids. Between the trimmed V and J ends, which lost 5 bases and 4 bases, there was a span of 17 bases. The germline V gene encodes CDR1 SGHTA and CDR2 FQGNSA. As DNA, the CDR3 is TGTGCCAGCAGCCCCAACCCGCAGGGTGGCTATGGCTACACCTTC. This gives the protein CASSPNPQGGYGYTF.

The chain couples TRBV12-3 or TRBV12-4 to TRBJ1-2; 7 nucleotides align to TRBD1. Unmatched junction bases numbered 5, after V lost 6 bases and J lost 4 bases. The CDR3 totals 13 residues. CDR3 in amino acids: CASSNNRGYGYTF. The CDR3 region has the DNA TGTGCCAGCAGCAACAACAGGGGCTATGGCTACACCTTC.

The chain couples TRBV7-9 to TRBJ2-3; 7 bases agree with TRBD2. The V and J ends lost 5 bases and 2 bases, in that order; junction bases with no gene match: 7. This CDR3 comprises 15 residues. Germline V lookup: CDR1 SEHNR, CDR2 FQNEAQ (reference sequence). CDR3 DNA: TGTGCCAGCAGCCGAACTAGCGATTACACAGATACGCAGTATTTT. This sequence encodes CASSRTSDYTDTQYF.

The gene calls are TRBV14 and TRBJ2-1, with D possibly TRBD2 on 6 matching bases. V lost 1 base and J lost 5, with 15 bases in between. Germline lookup yields CDR1 SGHDN and CDR2 FVKESK. The CDR3 length is 16 residues. CDR3 sequence reads: CASSQAYGRGNNEQFF. In DNA form, the CDR3 reads TGTGCCAGCAGCCAAGCTTACGGGAGAGGAAACAATGAGCAGTTCTTC.

The chain uses TRBV2 and TRBJ2-3, with D possibly matching TRBD1 (6 bases). The CDR3 consists of 13 residues. CDR1 is SNHLY and CDR2 is FYNNEI in the germline V gene. CDR3 coding DNA: TGTGCAATTTCAATGGGGGCCACAGATACGCAGTATTTT. It is translated as CAISMGATDTQYF.

The J gene is TRBJ2-7, the V gene TRBV27, with 12 bases matching TRBD2. V lost 6 bases and J lost 4; bases outside the gene matches: 7. Per the germline V gene, CDR1 is MNHEY and CDR2 is SMNVEV (reference sequence). This CDR3 spans 15 amino acids. CDR3 residues: CASSHRLAGVYEQYF. CDR3 bases: TGTGCCAGCAGCCACAGACTAGCGGGAGTGTACGAGCAGTACTTC.

This chain uses TRBV25-1 with TRBJ2-3, with 7 bases matching TRBD1. CDR3 length equals 13 residues. V was pared by 10 bases and J by 0 bases, with 4 bases of the junction left unmatched. Looked up from germline, CDR1 is MGHDK and CDR2 is SYGVNS. CDR3 nucleotide sequence: TGTGCCACCCGGGACAGAAGCACAGATACGCAGTATTTT. Translated: CATRDRSTDTQYF.

The gene calls are TRBV11-2 and TRBJ2-2, with a possible D match to TRBD1 (5 bases). V was clipped by 7 bases and J by 6 bases, with 12 bases between them. Germline CDR1 and CDR2: SGHAT and FQNNGV. This CDR3 is built from 13 residues. The CDR3 spells CASTLWGSGELFF. In DNA form, the CDR3 reads TGTGCCAGCACCCTATGGGGCTCCGGGGAGCTGTTTTTT.

The chain carries TRBV5-4 and TRBJ1-1; perhaps TRBD1 as D (5 bases). The CDR3 is made up of 14 amino acids. The germline CDR1 and CDR2 sequences are SGHNT and YYREEE (reference sequence). Between the trimmed V and J ends, which lost 2 bases and 5 bases, there was a span of 13 bases. In DNA form, the CDR3 reads TGTGCCAGCAGCTTCCGGGGGGTGCGGACTGAAGCTTTCTTT. Its protein product is CASSFRGVRTEAFF.

CDR3 in amino acids: CASSAFGSSGGQSSYNEQFF. CDR3 sequence (DNA): TGTGCCAGTAGCGCTTTTGGTTCTAGCGGGGGCCAGAGCTCCTACAATGAGCAGTTCTTC. This sequence joins TRBV19 and TRBJ2-1, with 10 nucleotides matching TRBD2. Germline V gives CDR1 LNHDA, CDR2 SQIVND (reference sequence). Trimming removed 6 bases from V and 0 bases from J; junction bases left unmatched: 17. The CDR3 extends over 20 amino acids.

The chain recombines TRBV19 with TRBJ1-1, with a possible D match to TRBD1 (6 bases). Germline assignment: CDR1 LNHDA and CDR2 SQIVND (reference sequence). This CDR3 is built from 14 residues. Trimming removed 6 bases from V and 1 base from J, with 12 bases in between. The DNA for the CDR3 is TGTGCCAGTAGCCTGAGGACAGAGAACACTGAAGCTTTCTTT. Its translation is CASSLRTENTEAFF.